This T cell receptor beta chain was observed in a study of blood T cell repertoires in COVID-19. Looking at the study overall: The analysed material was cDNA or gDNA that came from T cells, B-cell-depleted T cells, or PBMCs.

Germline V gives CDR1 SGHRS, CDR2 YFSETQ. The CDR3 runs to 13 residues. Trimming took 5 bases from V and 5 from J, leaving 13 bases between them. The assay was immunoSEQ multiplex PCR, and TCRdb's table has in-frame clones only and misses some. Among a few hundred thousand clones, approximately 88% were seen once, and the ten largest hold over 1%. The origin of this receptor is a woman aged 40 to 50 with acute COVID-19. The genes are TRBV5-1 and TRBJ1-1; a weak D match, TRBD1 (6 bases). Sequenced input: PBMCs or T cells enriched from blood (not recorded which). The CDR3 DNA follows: TGCGCCAGCAGATACGGGACACAGACTGAAGCTTTCTTT. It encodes CASRYGTQTEAFF.